Listed below are T cell receptor beta chains from one sample, sequenced in a study of blood T cells in healthy people across ages. A single record per CDR3 protein comes from TCRdb applying MiXCR to the 5' RACE reads. The table lists approximately 290,000 distinct CDR3 sequences, roughly 27% of them singletons. Material: blood. These receptors originate from a woman aged 70-85 years in good health. Both conserved end residues are part of each CDR3. A D gene is named only where the DNA matches it firmly. Where a row states a size, it is once, few, many or the class of an expanded clone; other rows omit it.

abundance,v_gene,d_gene,j_gene,CDR3aa,CDR3nt
-,TRBV5-1,TRBD1,TRBJ1-4,CASSPGDRGHEKLFF,TGCGCCAGCAGCCCGGGGGACAGGGGGCATGAAAAACTGTTTTTT
-,TRBV7-9,-,TRBJ2-2,CASSLPNDDGELFF,TGTGCCAGCAGCTTACCCAATGACGATGGGGAGCTGTTTTTT
-,TRBV7-9,TRBD1,TRBJ1-5,CASSLTGVSNQPQHF,TGTGCCAGCAGCTTGACAGGGGTTAGCAATCAGCCCCAGCATTTT
-,TRBV4-3,-,TRBJ1-1,CASSQDGGRNEAFF,TGCGCCAGCAGCCAAGATGGCGGCAGAAATGAAGCTTTCTTT
-,TRBV7-3,TRBD1,TRBJ2-1,CASSSSGQRYNEQFF,TGTGCCAGCAGCTCGTCGGGACAGCGCTACAATGAGCAGTTCTTC
-,TRBV7-2,TRBD2,TRBJ2-7,CASSGGGSLEGQYF,TGTGCCAGCAGTGGTGGCGGGAGCCTGGAAGGGCAGTACTTC
few,TRBV20-1,-,TRBJ1-6,CSARGQGGSYNSPLHF,TGCAGTGCTAGAGGGCAAGGGGGCTCCTATAATTCACCCCTCCACTTT
many,TRBV29-1,TRBD2,TRBJ2-1,CSATPDIAGYSYNEQFF,TGCAGCGCCACACCGGATATAGCGGGGTACTCCTACAATGAGCAGTTCTTC
-,TRBV7-3,TRBD2,TRBJ2-1,CASSLSLADNNEQFF,TGTGCCAGCAGCTTATCGCTAGCGGATAACAATGAGCAGTTCTTC
-,TRBV7-9,-,TRBJ1-2,CASSLGATVGYTF,TGTGCCAGCAGCTTAGGTGCGACGGTTGGCTACACCTTC
few,TRBV29-1,-,TRBJ1-6,CSVEGILHPYSPLHF,TGCAGCGTTGAAGGGATTCTACATCCATATTCACCCCTCCACTTT
many,TRBV3-1,TRBD1,TRBJ1-4,CASSQATGTGDEKLFF,TGTGCCAGCAGCCAGGCTACCGGGACAGGGGATGAAAAACTGTTTTTT
-,TRBV18,-,TRBJ1-4,CASSPQGRATNEKLFF,TGTGCCAGCTCCCCACAGGGTCGGGCAACTAATGAAAAACTGTTTTTT
many,TRBV12-3/TRBV12-4,TRBD1,TRBJ1-3,CASSFSRGPGNTIYF,TGTGCCAGCAGTTTTAGCAGGGGGCCTGGAAACACCATATATTTT
few,TRBV6-6,TRBD1,TRBJ1-6,CASSPRGGQGDSPLHF,TGTGCCAGCAGCCCCAGAGGGGGACAGGGTGATTCACCCCTCCACTTT
few,TRBV7-9,-,TRBJ1-1,CASSLHEGTEAFF,TGTGCCAGCAGCTTACACGAGGGCACTGAAGCTTTCTTT
-,TRBV6-6,-,TRBJ2-1,CASSRPYNEQFF,TGTGCCAGCAGTAGGCCCTACAATGAGCAGTTCTTC
-,TRBV7-9,-,TRBJ2-1,CASSKPGGTAYNEQFF,TGTGCCAGCAGCAAACCAGGCGGGACTGCCTACAATGAGCAGTTCTTC
few,TRBV20-1,TRBD2,TRBJ2-3,CSAGRTSGSSTQYF,TGCAGTGCTGGGAGGACTAGCGGGAGCTCTACGCAGTATTTT
-,TRBV28,-,TRBJ2-3,CASSYPLSGSTDTQYF,TGTGCCAGCAGTTACCCATTAAGCGGAAGCACAGATACGCAGTATTTT
-,TRBV6-2/TRBV6-3,TRBD2,TRBJ2-1,CASSYTGGYNEQFF,TGTGCCAGCAGTTATACGGGGGGCTACAATGAGCAGTTCTTC
-,TRBV4-1,-,TRBJ1-2,CASSQWGRGGGYTF,TGCGCCAGCAGCCAGTGGGGAAGGGGCGGTGGCTACACCTTC
few,TRBV18,-,TRBJ2-2,CASTLDRSNTGELFF,TGTGCCAGCACCTTGGACAGATCGAACACCGGGGAGCTGTTTTTT
many,TRBV7-8,-,TRBJ2-1,CASSLGQGRFF,TGTGCCAGCAGCTTAGGCCAAGGACGGTTCTTC
-,TRBV12-3/TRBV12-4,TRBD1,TRBJ1-2,CASSSRTGGYTF,TGTGCCAGCAGTTCGCGGACAGGGGGCTACACCTTC
many,TRBV20-1,-,TRBJ2-1,CSARGSLADEQFF,TGCAGTGCCAGAGGGTCCCTAGCCGATGAGCAGTTCTTC